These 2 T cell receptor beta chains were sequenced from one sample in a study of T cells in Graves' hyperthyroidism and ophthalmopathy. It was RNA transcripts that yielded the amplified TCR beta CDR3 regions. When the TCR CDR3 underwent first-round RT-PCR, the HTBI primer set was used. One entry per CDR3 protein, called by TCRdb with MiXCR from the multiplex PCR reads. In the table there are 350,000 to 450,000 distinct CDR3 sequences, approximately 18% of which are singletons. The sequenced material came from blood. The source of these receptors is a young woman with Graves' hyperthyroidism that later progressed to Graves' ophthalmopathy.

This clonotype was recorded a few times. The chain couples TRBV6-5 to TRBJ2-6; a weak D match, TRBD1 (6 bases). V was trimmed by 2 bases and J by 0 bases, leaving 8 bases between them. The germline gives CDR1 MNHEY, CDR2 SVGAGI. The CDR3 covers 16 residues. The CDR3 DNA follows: TGTGCCAGCAGTTACGACAGGCCCTCTGGGGCCAACGTCCTGACTTTC. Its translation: CASSYDRPSGANVLTF.

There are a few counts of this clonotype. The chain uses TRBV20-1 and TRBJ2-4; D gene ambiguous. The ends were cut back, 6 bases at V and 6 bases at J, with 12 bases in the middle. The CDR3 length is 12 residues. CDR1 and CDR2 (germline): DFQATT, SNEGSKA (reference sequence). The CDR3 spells CSARIQANIQYF. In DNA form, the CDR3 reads TGCAGTGCCAGGATCCAGGCAAACATTCAGTACTTC.